The 8 T cell receptor beta chains in this list originate from one sample, sequenced in a study of control samples from healthy donors and cancer patients. The repertoire was sequenced with immunoSEQ multiplex PCR; TCRdb's copy has only in-frame clones and lacks some. The data show around 100,000 clones, roughly 91% seen once. Sequencing was done on a sample of blood. All receptors derive from a man aged 25 to 40 in good health.

This clone was recorded once. The chain carries TRBV11-2 and TRBJ1-1; D ambiguous. The CDR3 loop spans 13 amino acids. V lost 2 bases, J lost 1 base, and 5 bases lay in between. Germline assignment: CDR1 SGHAT and CDR2 FQNNGV. CDR3 residues: CASSLTGNTEAFF. The CDR3 region has the DNA TGTGCCAGCAGCTTAACGGGGAACACTGAAGCTTTCTTT.

The V gene is TRBV12-5, the J gene TRBJ1-6, with D maybe TRBD1 (6 bases). This CDR3 has 15 residues. The germline V gene has CDR1 LGHNT and CDR2 FRNRAP. Trimming pared 3 bases from V and 9 bases from J, leaving 15 bases between. The CDR3 is CASGFEGGSFSPLHF. The CDR3 DNA reads TGTGCTAGTGGTTTTGAAGGGGGTTCTTTTTCACCCCTCCACTTT.

This rearrangement joins TRBV4-3 to TRBJ2-4; no clear D. The germline V gene encodes CDR1 LGHNA and CDR2 YSLEER. V was clipped by 0 bases and J by 5 bases, with 14 bases between them. The CDR3 is 16 amino acids. As DNA, the CDR3 is TGCGCCAGCAGCCAAGATTTTGGGGTTCCCCAAAACATTCAGTACTTC. It translates to CASSQDFGVPQNIQYF.

The CDR3 sequence: CATSRVYAGRGETQYF. The CDR3 region has the DNA TGTGCCACCAGCAGAGTGTATGCAGGGAGGGGAGAGACCCAGTACTTC. V usage is TRBV15 and J usage is TRBJ2-5; the match to TRBD2 covers 7 bases. Looked up from germline, CDR1 is LNHNV and CDR2 is YYDKDF (reference sequence). The V segment lost 1 base and the J segment 4 bases; nucleotides outside the gene matches: 9. The CDR3 is 16 residues long.

The chain combines TRBV27 with TRBJ2-1; TRBD1 or TRBD2 may be the D gene (5 bases each). Germline V gene data show CDR1 as MNHEY and CDR2 as SMNVEV (reference sequence). The CDR3 loop spans 13 amino acids. V lost 5 bases to trimming and J lost 9 bases, with 14 bases between them. The DNA for the CDR3 is TGTGCCAGCAGTGAGGGGCGAAGGCCTGAGCAGTTCTTC. Translated: CASSEGRRPEQFF.

With regard to this clone: A read error may produce the germline difference seen at one junction end. The J gene is TRBJ1-3, the V gene TRBV9; the D is unclear. This CDR3 comprises 17 residues. The germline gives CDR1 SGDLS, CDR2 YYNGEE. The CDR3 bases are TGTGCCAGCAGCGTAGAGAGTGAGACAAGCTCTAGAAACACCATATATTTT. It encodes CASSVESETSSRNTIYF.

The rearrangement links TRBV10-1 to TRBJ2-7; D possibly uses TRBD1 or TRBD2 (5 bases each). The CDR3 runs 14 residues. V was shortened by 1 base and J by 6 bases, with 13 bases between the two germline ends. CDR1 is WNHNN, CDR2 SYGVQD, per germline (reference sequence). For the CDR3, the DNA is TGCGCCAGCAGTGAGTTTCGGGGTAGGGGCGAGCAGTACTTC. Protein product: CASSEFRGRGEQYF.

This chain links TRBV7-2 with TRBJ2-5; perhaps TRBD2 as D (5 bases). Trimming shortened V by 8 bases and J by 4 bases, and 17 bases separated the two germline ends. Germline CDR1 is SGHTA and CDR2 is FQGNSA. The CDR3 length is 14 residues. The CDR3 sequence: CASRQRGRPETQYF. DNA for the CDR3: TGTGCCAGCCGACAAAGAGGGAGACCAGAGACCCAGTACTTC.